Listed here are 32 T cell receptor beta chains from one sample, sequenced in a study of T-cell reconstitution after alpha-beta-depleted transplantation in children. The library targeted TCRbeta and was prepared with unique molecular identifiers. MiXCR, run by TCRdb on the PCR reads, gives a single entry per CDR3 protein. This sample has 350,000 to 500,000 distinct CDR3 sequences, with about 40% found just once. Specimen: PBMCs, collected before TCRalphabeta/CD19-depleted stem cell transplant. These receptors all come from a girl aged 2 to 9 with aplastic anemia, due to receive a stem cell transplant.

This clonotype has a handful of counts. The chain combines TRBV6-2 or TRBV6-3 with TRBJ2-7, with D perhaps given as TRBD1 or TRBD2 (5 bases each). The CDR3 contains 14 residues. Germline V gene lookup returns CDR1 MNHEY and CDR2 SVGEGT. V dropped 5 bases and J dropped 2 bases, with 13 bases sitting between them. CDR3 coding DNA: TGTGCCAGCAGTCCCTGGGACCCTCCCTACGAGCAGTACTTC. The encoded protein is CASSPWDPPYEQYF.

At least ten counts were recorded for this clonotype. The V gene is TRBV7-9, the J gene TRBJ2-7, with TRBD1 matching over 7 bases. The V gene end was trimmed by 7 bases and the J gene end by 5 bases; junction bases not matched to a gene: 5. This CDR3 has 12 amino acids. The V gene's germline CDR1 is SEHNR and CDR2 FQNEAQ (reference sequence). CDR3 coding DNA: TGTGCCAGCAATAGGGGGCAGGACGAGCAGTACTTC. Its protein product is CASNRGQDEQYF.

V usage is TRBV12-3 or TRBV12-4 and J usage is TRBJ2-5; D unclear. The CDR3 sequence is 16 residues long. With 0 bases removed from V and 5 bases from J, the gap between germline ends came to 16 bases. The CDR3: CASSLAHDRLGETQYF. CDR3 in DNA: TGTGCCAGCAGTTTAGCGCACGATAGACTTGGTGAGACCCAGTACTTC.

This clonotype was seen many times. The chain links TRBV27 to TRBJ2-4; D uncertain. The CDR3 consists of 16 residues. CDR1 MNHEY and CDR2 SMNVEV come from the germline V gene (reference sequence). V gave up 0 bases and J gave up 4 bases, with 13 bases separating them. The CDR3 is CASSLSIGRQKNIQYF. CDR3 nucleotides: TGTGCCAGCAGTTTATCGATCGGCCGGCAGAAAAACATTCAGTACTTC.

This rearrangement joins TRBV5-1 to TRBJ2-3; perhaps TRBD1 as D (5 bases). CDR1 SGHRS and CDR2 YFSETQ come from the germline V gene. Between the trimmed V and J ends, which lost 0 bases and 1 base, there was a span of 12 bases. The CDR3 consists of 16 residues. The CDR3 region has the DNA TGCGCCAGCAGCTTGGTAGGGCTAGGGGGCACAGATACGCAGTATTTT. It translates to CASSLVGLGGTDTQYF.

In its sample, this clonotype was seen many times. This sequence joins TRBV20-1 and TRBJ1-1; 7 bases are a match to TRBD1. CDR3 length: 14 amino acids. Germline V gene data show CDR1 as DFQATT and CDR2 as SNEGSKA (reference sequence). Unmatched junction bases numbered 13, after V lost 6 bases and J lost 6 bases. CDR3 bases: TGCAGTGCCGGGGACAGTGATCCGTTGGCTGAAGCTTTCTTT. Its protein product is CSAGDSDPLAEAFF.

This clonotype was picked up many times. The chain employs TRBV19 and TRBJ2-4; D assignment may be TRBD1 or TRBD2 (5 bases each). In germline, CDR1 is LNHDA, CDR2 SQIVND (reference sequence). This CDR3 has 13 amino acids. With 10 bases removed from V and 7 bases from J, the gap between germline ends came to 17 bases. This chain's CDR3 is CATFPGEGNIQYF. The DNA of the CDR3 is TGTGCCACCTTCCCAGGAGAGGGGAACATTCAGTACTTC.

The V gene is TRBV5-6, the J gene TRBJ2-2; the match to TRBD2 covers 7 bases. Trimming cost V 4 bases and J 5 bases; bases outside gene matches: 5. Germline CDR1 reads SGHDT; CDR2 reads YYEEEE. This CDR3 contains 14 residues. In DNA form, the CDR3 reads TGTGCCAGCAGCCCGACTAGCCGAACCGGGGAGCTGTTTTTT. Encoded protein: CASSPTSRTGELFF.

CDR3 in amino acids: CASSLGWDSGTDTQYF. The CDR3 region has the DNA TGTGCCAGCAGCTTAGGCTGGGACAGTGGCACAGATACGCAGTATTTT. V is TRBV7-9 and J is TRBJ2-3, with 7 bases aligning to TRBD1. CDR1 and CDR2 from the germline V gene are SEHNR and FQNEAQ (reference sequence). The V segment lost 1 base and the J segment 1 base; nucleotides outside the gene matches: 5. This CDR3 region has 16 residues.

The count of this clonotype is one. The gene calls are TRBV6-2 or TRBV6-3 and TRBJ2-7; D not certain. The CDR3 runs to 14 residues. The V end was cut by 5 bases, the J end by 7 bases, with 18 bases between. Germline V gives CDR1 MNHEY, CDR2 SVGEGT. CDR3 coding DNA: TGTGCCAGCAGTCCCACACCACCCCGAGAGGAGCAGTACTTC. This codes for CASSPTPPREEQYF.

The chain links TRBV20-1 to TRBJ2-1, with D possibly called TRBD1 or TRBD2 (5 bases each). V was clipped by 5 bases and J by 2 bases, with 19 bases between them. The CDR3 covers 16 residues. The germline CDR1 and CDR2 sequences are DFQATT and SNEGSKA (reference sequence). CDR3 nucleotide sequence: TGCAGTGCTGGCGAGGGTTTGGGGGTGACCTACAATGAGCAGTTCTTC. Protein product: CSAGEGLGVTYNEQFF.

V is TRBV20-1 and J is TRBJ2-3, with 10 bases identical to TRBD1. Germline values: CDR1 DFQATT, CDR2 SNEGSKA (reference sequence). The CDR3 totals 15 residues. J was trimmed by 3 bases and V by 3 bases; bases with no gene match: 6. The CDR3 protein is CSASDPGQGTDTQYF. The DNA for the CDR3 is TGCAGTGCTAGCGATCCGGGACAGGGGACAGATACGCAGTATTTT.

The CDR3 is CSAGTSGELFF. CDR3 nucleotide sequence: TGCAGTGCCGGGACATCCGGGGAGCTGTTTTTT. This rearrangement joins TRBV20-1 to TRBJ2-2, with D possibly matching TRBD1 (6 bases). The germline V and J ends were trimmed by 6 bases and 6 bases, with 8 bases remaining between them. Germline loops: CDR1 DFQATT, CDR2 SNEGSKA (reference sequence). This CDR3 is 11 amino acids long.

This clonotype was recorded at least ten times. The rearrangement links TRBV9 to TRBJ2-1; 14 bases are shared with TRBD2. V lost 3 bases and J lost 10; bases outside the gene matches: 6. CDR3 length: 15 amino acids. The germline V gene has CDR1 SGDLS and CDR2 YYNGEE. This CDR3 reads CASSAGTSGSWEQFF. The CDR3 nucleotides read TGTGCCAGCAGCGCCGGGACTAGCGGGAGTTGGGAGCAGTTCTTC.

The chain couples TRBV20-1 to TRBJ2-1; D unresolved. The CDR3 length is 14 residues. Germline lookup yields CDR1 DFQATT and CDR2 SNEGSKA (reference sequence). V was pared by 0 bases and J by 2 bases, with 8 bases between. CDR3 coding DNA: TGCAGTGCTAGAGAGTACAGAACCTACAATGAGCAGTTCTTC. Amino acids: CSAREYRTYNEQFF.

The rearrangement joins TRBV6-5 to TRBJ2-3; D call uncertain. Germline values: CDR1 MNHEY, CDR2 SVGAGI. The V end lost 2 bases, the J end lost 1 base, and 7 bases lay between the germline ends. The CDR3 is 14 amino acids. This chain's CDR3 is CASSYQRRTDTQYF. CDR3 DNA sequence: TGTGCCAGCAGTTACCAGCGTCGCACAGATACGCAGTATTTT.

This clonotype was observed a handful of times. The chain is built from TRBV20-1 and TRBJ2-3, with TRBD2 matching 12 bases. Germline V CDR1 and CDR2: DFQATT, SNEGSKA (reference sequence). V lost 2 bases, J lost 4 bases, and 4 bases stayed unmatched. CDR3 length equals 15 residues. The CDR3 here is CSARRTSGTADTQYF. In DNA form, the CDR3 reads TGCAGTGCTAGACGGACTAGCGGGACTGCAGATACGCAGTATTTT.

There are a few counts of this clonotype. The chain has TRBV20-1 and TRBJ2-1; 10 bases align to TRBD2. V was clipped by 3 bases and J by 4 bases; unmatched bases: 12. The CDR3 covers 17 residues. In germline, CDR1 is DFQATT, CDR2 SNEGSKA (reference sequence). The CDR3, as DNA: TGCAGTGCTAGTGCAGGATCAACTAGCGGGGTATACAATGAGCAGTTCTTC. Its translation: CSASAGSTSGVYNEQFF.

This clonotype is a singleton in its sample. The chain has TRBV30 and TRBJ2-1; 15 bases are shared with TRBD2. CDR1 GTSNPN and CDR2 SVGIG come from the germline V gene (reference sequence). CDR3 size: 20 residues. Trimming cost V 2 bases and J 5 bases; bases outside gene matches: 16. CDR3 amino acids: CAWSSLRTSGGAGPHNEQFF. CDR3 nucleotides: TGTGCCTGGAGTAGCCTTAGGACTAGCGGGGGGGCAGGGCCCCACAATGAGCAGTTCTTC.

The V call is TRBV2, the J call TRBJ2-1; TRBD2 aligns across 13 bases. The CDR3 consists of 14 residues. The V and J ends lost 4 bases and 11 bases, in that order; junction bases with no gene match: 5. The germline gives CDR1 SNHLY, CDR2 FYNNEI. CDR3 in DNA: TGTGCCAGCAGTGCGGGACTAGCGGGAAAAAAGCAGTTCTTC. Protein: CASSAGLAGKKQFF.

In the case of this clonotype: One base away lies a much larger clone, so this may be a sequencing read error. This rearrangement joins TRBV12-3 or TRBV12-4 to TRBJ1-1; 7 bases map to TRBD1. This CDR3 has 13 residues. The junction had 1 base not matched to a gene; V was cut back by 2 bases and J by 4 bases. CDR3 loop: CASSLKGATEAFF. The CDR3 bases are TGTGCCAGCAGTTTAAAGGGGGCCACTGAAGCTTTCTTT.

This clonotype was detected many times. In nucleotides, the CDR3 is TGTGCCAGCAGTATTTCCGGGACCGCCTCCTACGAGCAGTACTTC. Translating it yields CASSISGTASYEQYF. V usage is TRBV12-3 or TRBV12-4 and J usage is TRBJ2-7; D is possibly TRBD1 or TRBD2 (5 bases each). Trimming left V 5 bases short and J 0 bases short, with 14 bases between. This CDR3 region has 15 residues.

The chain uses TRBV12-5 and TRBJ2-1, with 7 bases aligning to TRBD1. J lost 1 base, V lost 6 bases, and 15 bases had no gene match. In germline, CDR1 is LGHNT, CDR2 FRNRAP. This CDR3 is 18 amino acids long. The CDR3 coding sequence is TGTGCTAGTGGCCTAAATTTATCGGGACAGTCATCCTACAATGAGCAGTTCTTC. It codes for CASGLNLSGQSSYNEQFF.

The gene calls are TRBV6-5 and TRBJ2-1; TRBD2 aligns across 7 bases. The CDR3 covers 15 residues. CDR1 MNHEY and CDR2 SVGAGI come from the germline V gene. After removal of 6 bases from V and 4 bases from J, the junction contained 9 bases not matched to a gene. In nucleotides, the CDR3 is TGTGCCAGCAGATACCTAGCGGAGGAGTACAATGAGCAGTTCTTC. It translates to CASRYLAEEYNEQFF.

This clonotype occurred a few times. The chain employs TRBV20-1 and TRBJ2-3, with no clear D. Per germline, CDR1 DFQATT and CDR2 SNEGSKA (reference sequence). The CDR3 covers 12 residues. CDR3 coding DNA: TGCAGCACAATCAAGGACACAGATACGCAGTATTTT. Translating gives CSTIKDTDTQYF.

This chain joins TRBV5-1 and TRBJ1-1, with D uncertain. CDR1 and CDR2 (germline): SGHRS, YFSETQ. The CDR3 length is 15 residues. V dropped 0 bases and J dropped 0 bases, with 9 bases sitting between them. For the CDR3, the DNA is TGCGCCAGCAGCTTGGGGGAGATCATGAACACTGAAGCTTTCTTT. Translating it yields CASSLGEIMNTEAFF.

The chain combines TRBV5-5 with TRBJ1-1; 7 bases align to TRBD1. V lost 4 bases to trimming and J lost 1 base; unmatched junction nucleotides: 13. The V gene's germline CDR1 is SGHKS and CDR2 YYEKEE (reference sequence). The CDR3 runs 17 residues. Here the CDR3 reads CASSTQSRTGRNTEAFF. The CDR3 region has the DNA TGTGCCAGCAGCACGCAATCCCGGACAGGCAGGAACACTGAAGCTTTCTTT.

The chain uses TRBV20-1 and TRBJ2-5; TRBD1 might be the D (6 bases). Per the germline V gene, CDR1 is DFQATT and CDR2 is SNEGSKA (reference sequence). The CDR3 runs to 14 residues. V lost 6 bases, J lost 0 bases, and 14 bases lay in between. The CDR3 DNA reads TGCAGTGCCCAGGACAGAACGTACCAAGAGACCCAGTACTTC. Translated, it gives CSAQDRTYQETQYF.

The gene calls are TRBV12-3 or TRBV12-4 and TRBJ1-2; D is undetermined. This CDR3 region has 13 residues. Trimming pared 6 bases from V and 6 bases from J, leaving 14 bases between. CDR3 residues: CASSRRRLDGYTF. CDR3 DNA sequence: TGTGCCAGCAGCCGTCGGAGGCTGGATGGCTACACCTTC.

This clonotype was observed a few times. The chain uses TRBV7-9 and TRBJ1-4, with D uncertain. The germline CDR1 and CDR2 sequences are SEHNR and FQNEAQ (reference sequence). With 3 bases removed from V and 8 bases from J, the gap between germline ends came to 4 bases. The CDR3 contains 11 residues. The CDR3, as DNA: TGTGCCAGCAGCTTTCAGGAAAAACTGTTTTTT. Its translation: CASSFQEKLFF.

This sequence joins TRBV2 and TRBJ1-3, with D uncertain. This CDR3 region has 14 residues. Per germline, CDR1 SNHLY and CDR2 FYNNEI. V was cut by 5 bases and J by 0 bases, with 8 bases left in between. The CDR3 coding sequence is TGTGCCAGCAGTTATGTACTCTCTGGAAACACCATATATTTT. It specifies CASSYVLSGNTIYF.

In its sample, this clonotype was seen many times. This chain joins TRBV7-6 and TRBJ2-7, with D unresolved. Germline values: CDR1 SGHVS, CDR2 FNYEAQ. The V gene lost 5 bases and the J gene lost 0 bases, with 11 bases spanning the gap. The CDR3 length is 14 residues. The CDR3 nucleotides are TGTGCCAGCAGCCCCTCGAGCGACTCCTACGAGCAGTACTTC. Translated, it gives CASSPSSDSYEQYF.